This T cell receptor (beta chain) was identified during a study of OX40 agonist ivuxolimab in advanced cancers. Method: immunoSEQ multiplex PCR; TCRdb's copy keeps in-frame clones and lacks some. Here the sample spans some 57,000 clones, 80% to 85% being singletons. The CDR3 spans 11 residues. Germline CDR1 GTSNPN, CDR2 SVGIG (reference sequence). Trimming stripped 2 bases from V and 11 bases from J, with 12 bases between. Specimen: CD4+ or CD8+ T cells sorted from blood, collected in a trial of the OX40 agonist ivuxolimab. This sequence was found in an adult with an advanced solid tumor such as melanoma, head and neck, liver or kidney cancer. The chain has TRBV30 and TRBJ1-1; no reliable D call. The CDR3 nucleotides are TGTGCCTGGAGTCCGAATTACCGGGCTTTCTTT. It yields the protein CAWSPNYRAFF.